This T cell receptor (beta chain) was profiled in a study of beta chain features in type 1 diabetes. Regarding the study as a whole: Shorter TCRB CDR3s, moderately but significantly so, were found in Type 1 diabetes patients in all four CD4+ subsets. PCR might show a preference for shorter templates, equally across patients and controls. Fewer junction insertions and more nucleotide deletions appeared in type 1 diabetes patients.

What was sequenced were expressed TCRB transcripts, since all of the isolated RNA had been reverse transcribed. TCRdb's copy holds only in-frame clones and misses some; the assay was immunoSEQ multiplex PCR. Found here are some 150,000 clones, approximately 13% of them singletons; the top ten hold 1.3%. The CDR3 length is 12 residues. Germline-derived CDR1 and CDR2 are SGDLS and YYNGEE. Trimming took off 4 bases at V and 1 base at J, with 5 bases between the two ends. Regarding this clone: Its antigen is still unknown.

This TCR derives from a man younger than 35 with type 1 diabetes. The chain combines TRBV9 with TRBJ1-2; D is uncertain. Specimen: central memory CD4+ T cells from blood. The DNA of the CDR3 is TGTGCCAGCAGCCTTGGTAACTATGGCTACACCTTC. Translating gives CASSLGNYGYTF.